Each of the 5 T cell receptor beta chains below was sequenced from the same sample in a study of blood T cell repertoires in COVID-19. Assay: immunoSEQ multiplex PCR; the TCRdb copy retains only in-frame clones and omits some. The repertoire holds just over 650,000 clones, with 80% to 90% as singletons. The sample comprised peripheral blood. All receptors derive from a young woman with acute or convalescent COVID-19.

The table lists this clone with a count of one. The chain joins TRBV5-6 to TRBJ1-6; D is ambiguous. CDR1 is SGHDT, CDR2 YYEEEE, per germline. The CDR3 runs 14 residues. V lost 0 bases and J 5 bases, leaving 6 bases between the germline ends. Here the CDR3 DNA reads TGTGCCAGCAGCTTGGTTCGCGATAATTCACCCCTCCACTTT. Encoded protein: CASSLVRDNSPLHF.

This chain joins TRBV18 and TRBJ2-1; TRBD2 matches at 9 bases. The CDR3 is made up of 19 amino acids. J gave up 6 bases and V 2 bases, and 17 bases lay outside the gene matches. The germline V gene encodes CDR1 KGHSH and CDR2 LQKENI. Written as DNA, the CDR3 is TGTGCCAGCTCACCAAGCACTAGCGGGCCCTTCTCCTTCTCCAATGAGCAGTTCTTC. Translation: CASSPSTSGPFSFSNEQFF.

This chain joins TRBV7-2 and TRBJ2-7; 10 bases fit TRBD1. The CDR3 is 15 residues long. The V gene's germline CDR1 is SGHTA and CDR2 FQGNSA. The V gene end was trimmed by 7 bases and the J gene end by 3 bases; junction bases not matched to a gene: 9. CDR3 in amino acids: CASTRQGATFYEQYF. CDR3 DNA: TGTGCCAGCACCCGACAGGGGGCAACTTTCTACGAGCAGTACTTC.

J is TRBJ1-5 and V is TRBV21-1. TRBV21-1 represents a pseudogene. CDR3 length: 17 amino acids. For the CDR3, the DNA is TGTGCCAGCAGCGAACGACAGGTCCTTCCGGGGGGTCAGCCCCAGCATTTT. Translating gives CASSERQVLPGGQPQHF.

This clone appeared a single time. V is TRBV27 and J is TRBJ2-3, with 7 bases aligning to TRBD2. Germline V gene data show CDR1 as MNHEY and CDR2 as SMNVEV (reference sequence). This CDR3 spans 14 amino acids. After removal of 2 bases from V and 5 bases from J, the junction contained 4 bases not matched to a gene. The DNA for the CDR3 is TGTGCCAGCAGTTTAAGCGGGGCAAGAGATACGCAGTATTTT. Its translation is CASSLSGARDTQYF.